Following are 14 T cell receptor beta chains from one sample sequenced in a study of CD8 T cells in ankylosing spondylitis. TCRdb passed the 5' RACE reads through MiXCR, listing each CDR3 protein once. The sample has just over 350,000 distinct CDR3 sequences, 20% seen once. Source material: blood, either unsorted or a sorted T cell fraction (not recorded which). These receptors were taken from a male donor with ankylosing spondylitis or in good health (not recorded which).

V usage is TRBV21-1 and J usage is TRBJ2-5; the D segment call TRBD1 is taken from the table without a DNA check. TRBV21-1 is shown as a pseudogene. The CDR3 has 16 amino acids. CDR3 coding DNA: TGTGCCAGCAGCAAAGGTCGAGCCTCCCCGGGAGAGACCCAGTACTTC. It encodes CASSKGRASPGETQYF.

This clonotype appeared a few times. V is TRBV20-1 and J is TRBJ2-5; D possibly corresponds to TRBD2 (6 bases). This CDR3 has 15 residues. V lost 3 bases and J lost 2, with 16 bases in between. CDR1 is DFQATT and CDR2 is SNEGSKA in the germline V gene (reference sequence). The CDR3 loop reads CSASPGGGWQETQYF. The CDR3, as DNA: TGCAGTGCTAGTCCCGGGGGAGGTTGGCAAGAGACCCAGTACTTC.

V is TRBV7-6 and J is TRBJ2-1; 11 nucleotides match TRBD2. The junction had 4 bases not matched to a gene; V was cut back by 5 bases and J by 10 bases. The CDR3 is made up of 13 amino acids. Germline V CDR1 and CDR2: SGHVS, FNYEAQ. CDR3 sequence (DNA): TGTGCCAGCAGCCAACTAGCGGGGGCCGAGCAGTTCTTC. Residues: CASSQLAGAEQFF.

The table lists this clonotype with a few counts. This chain joins TRBV18 and TRBJ1-5, with TRBD1 matching over 8 bases. V dropped 3 bases and J dropped 3; count of bases not matched to a gene: 4. This CDR3 region has 15 residues. CDR1 is KGHSH, CDR2 LQKENI, per germline. CDR3 DNA: TGTGCCAGCTCACCTGACAGGGGCCCCAATCAGCCCCAGCATTTT. Translated: CASSPDRGPNQPQHF.

This clonotype has more than one count but fewer than ten. The rearrangement joins TRBV29-1 to TRBJ1-2; TRBD1 aligns across 7 bases. Germline CDR1 and CDR2: SQVTM and ANQGSEA. The CDR3 covers 13 residues. Losses at the gene ends were 3 bases for V and 5 bases for J; bases not matched to a gene: 6. CDR3 in amino acids: CSVEGQWGYGYTF. CDR3 DNA: TGCAGCGTTGAGGGACAGTGGGGGTATGGCTACACCTTC.

This chain joins TRBV20-1 and TRBJ2-5; 10 nucleotides align to TRBD2. The germline gives CDR1 DFQATT, CDR2 SNEGSKA (reference sequence). The CDR3 covers 16 residues. J gave up 5 bases and V 0 bases, and 9 bases lay outside the gene matches. In DNA, the CDR3 is TGCAGTGCTAGAGAAGGTAGCGGGGGGCTTTTGGAGACCCAGTACTTC. Protein sequence: CSAREGSGGLLETQYF.

The rearrangement joins TRBV4-2 to TRBJ2-1, with no clear D. Germline V CDR1 and CDR2: LGHNA, YNFKEQ. The CDR3 contains 15 residues. The V end was cut by 0 bases, the J end by 2 bases, with 8 bases between. The CDR3, as DNA: TGTGCCAGCAGCCAAGAACTAAGCCCCTACAATGAGCAGTTCTTC. Amino acid sequence: CASSQELSPYNEQFF.

V gene TRBV4-2 combines with J gene TRBJ2-3; D uncertain. The CDR3 loop spans 16 amino acids. The V end was cut by 3 bases, the J end by 2 bases, with 15 bases between. The germline CDR1 and CDR2 sequences are LGHNA and YNFKEQ. The CDR3 sequence: CASSQVELTHTDTQYF. The CDR3 DNA reads TGTGCCAGCAGCCAGGTCGAGCTCACCCACACAGATACGCAGTATTTT.

This clonotype was detected ten times or more. This chain uses TRBV7-9 with TRBJ1-1; D gene unclear. This CDR3 region has 12 residues. Per the germline V gene, CDR1 is SEHNR and CDR2 is FQNEAQ (reference sequence). Between the trimmed V and J ends, which lost 4 bases and 4 bases, there was a span of 7 bases. The CDR3 is CASSYRGTEAFF. Here the CDR3 DNA reads TGTGCCAGCAGCTACCGGGGCACTGAAGCTTTCTTT.

V and J are TRBV12-3 or TRBV12-4 and TRBJ2-1; D not certain. Between the trimmed V and J ends, which lost 7 bases and 4 bases, there was a span of 11 bases. The CDR3 is made up of 13 amino acids. The CDR3 here is CASTPPGYNEQFF. Written as DNA, the CDR3 is TGTGCCAGCACCCCCCCAGGTTACAATGAGCAGTTCTTC.

This clonotype has just a few counts. The chain recombines TRBV28 with TRBJ2-3; D not certain. The CDR3 contains 16 residues. Germline CDR1 and CDR2: MDHEN and SYDVKM. Trimming removed 5 bases at V and 0 bases at J, with 15 bases between. CDR3 sequence (DNA): TGTGCCAGCAGTCCCCTCCCTCAGAGTAGCACAGATACGCAGTATTTT. Its translation: CASSPLPQSSTDTQYF.

The genes are TRBV6-2 or TRBV6-3 and TRBJ1-1, with D unresolved. V was cut by 0 bases and J by 1 base, with 9 bases left in between. Per the germline V gene, CDR1 is MNHEY and CDR2 is SVGEGT. The CDR3 is 15 amino acids. This chain's CDR3 is CASSYSPPPNTEAFF. In nucleotides, the CDR3 is TGTGCCAGCAGTTACTCACCGCCGCCGAACACTGAAGCTTTCTTT.

The table lists this clonotype with a count of one. CDR3 sequence (DNA): TGTGCCAGCAGCTCGGGACAGGGTTTTGATGATACGCAGTATTTT. Translation: CASSSGQGFDDTQYF. V is TRBV11-3 and J is TRBJ2-3; 9 positions agree with TRBD1. The germline gives CDR1 SGHNT, CDR2 YENEEA. The CDR3 sequence is 15 residues long. J was trimmed by 6 bases and V by 4 bases; bases with no gene match: 8.

In its sample, this clonotype was seen a few times. The chain joins TRBV12-3 or TRBV12-4 to TRBJ2-7; 8 nucleotides align to TRBD1. The CDR3 consists of 16 residues. The ends lost 2 bases at V and 3 bases at J; junction bases unmatched: 9. The CDR3 here is CASSLPDRGLRYEQYF. The CDR3, as DNA: TGTGCCAGCAGTTTACCCGACAGGGGTTTACGCTACGAGCAGTACTTC.